The 2 T cell receptor beta chains in this list originate from one sample, sequenced in a study of CD8+ T cells in alopecia areata. Following RNA extraction, reverse transcription yielded cDNA that acted as the sequencing template. Produced via immunoSEQ multiplex PCR; TCRdb's table is partial and in-frame only. The table lists 150,000 or so clones, around 87% of them singletons. Here the sequenced sample was CD8+ T cells sorted from blood, taken at week 0. The receptors were sampled from a human donor with alopecia areata.

The chain employs TRBV2 and TRBJ1-1; the D is unclear. This CDR3 spans 13 amino acids. With 5 bases removed from V and 1 base from J, the gap between germline ends came to 8 bases. CDR1 and CDR2 from the germline V gene are SNHLY and FYNNEI. The CDR3 DNA reads TGTGCCAGCAGTTGGAGCGAGAACACTGAAGCTTTCTTT. Its translation: CASSWSENTEAFF.

This clone showed up just once. This chain joins TRBV9 and TRBJ2-7, with D perhaps TRBD2 (6 bases). Between the trimmed V and J ends, which lost 0 bases and 3 bases, there was a span of 13 bases. Germline CDR1 reads SGDLS; CDR2 reads YYNGEE. This CDR3 region has 15 residues. CDR3 in amino acids: CASSVGASDHYEQYF. The CDR3 coding sequence is TGTGCCAGCAGCGTAGGGGCTAGCGACCACTACGAGCAGTACTTC.